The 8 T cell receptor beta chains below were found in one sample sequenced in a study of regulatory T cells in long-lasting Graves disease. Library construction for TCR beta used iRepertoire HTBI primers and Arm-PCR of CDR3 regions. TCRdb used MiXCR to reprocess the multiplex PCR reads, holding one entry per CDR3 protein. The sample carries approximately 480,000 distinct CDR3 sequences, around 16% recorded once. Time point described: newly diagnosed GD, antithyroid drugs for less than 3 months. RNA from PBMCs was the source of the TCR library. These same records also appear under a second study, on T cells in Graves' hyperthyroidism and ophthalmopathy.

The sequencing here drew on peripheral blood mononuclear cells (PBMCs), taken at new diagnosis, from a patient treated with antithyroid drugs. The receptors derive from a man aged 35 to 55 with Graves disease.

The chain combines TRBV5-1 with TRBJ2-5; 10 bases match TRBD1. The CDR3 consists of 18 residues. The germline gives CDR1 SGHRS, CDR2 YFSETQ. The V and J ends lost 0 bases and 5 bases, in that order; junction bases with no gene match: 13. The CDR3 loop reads CASSLAGYRDRGWETQYF. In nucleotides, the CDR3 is TGCGCCAGCAGCTTGGCCGGGTACCGGGACAGGGGCTGGGAGACCCAGTACTTC.

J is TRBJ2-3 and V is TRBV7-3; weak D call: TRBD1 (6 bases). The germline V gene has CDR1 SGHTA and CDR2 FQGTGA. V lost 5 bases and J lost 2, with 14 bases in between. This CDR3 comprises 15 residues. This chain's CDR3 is CASSLNGQNTDTQYF. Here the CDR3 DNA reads TGTGCCAGCAGCCTAAATGGACAGAACACAGATACGCAGTATTTT. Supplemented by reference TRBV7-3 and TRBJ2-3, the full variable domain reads GAGVSQTPSNKVTEKGKYVELRCDPISGHTALYWYRQSLGQGPEFLIYFQGTGAADDSGLPNDRFFAVRPEGSVSTLKIQRTERGDSAVYLCASSLNGQNTDTQYFGPGTRLTVL.

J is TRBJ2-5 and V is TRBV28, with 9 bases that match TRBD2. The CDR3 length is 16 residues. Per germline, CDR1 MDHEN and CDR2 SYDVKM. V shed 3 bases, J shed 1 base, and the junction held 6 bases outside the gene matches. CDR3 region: CASSFWLAGLQETQYF. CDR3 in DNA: TGTGCCAGCAGTTTTTGGCTAGCGGGACTCCAAGAGACCCAGTACTTC.

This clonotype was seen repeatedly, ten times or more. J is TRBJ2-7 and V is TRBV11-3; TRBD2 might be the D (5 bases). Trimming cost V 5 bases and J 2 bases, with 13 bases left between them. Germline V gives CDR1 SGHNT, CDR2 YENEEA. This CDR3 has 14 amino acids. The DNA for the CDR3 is TGTGCCAGCAGCCGGTCCGGGATGACCTACGAGCAGTACTTC. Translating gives CASSRSGMTYEQYF.

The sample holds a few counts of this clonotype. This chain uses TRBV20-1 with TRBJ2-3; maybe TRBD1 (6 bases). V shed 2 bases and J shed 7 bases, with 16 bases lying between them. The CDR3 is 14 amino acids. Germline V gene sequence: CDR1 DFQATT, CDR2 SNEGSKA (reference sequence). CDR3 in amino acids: CSARHRDIGYTQYF. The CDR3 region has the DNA TGCAGTGCTAGACACCGGGACATAGGATATACGCAGTATTTT.

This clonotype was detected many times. The CDR3 sequence is CSARGAGELFF. For the CDR3, the DNA is TGCAGTGCTAGAGGGGCCGGGGAGCTGTTTTTT. The J gene is TRBJ2-2, the V gene TRBV20-1; no reliable D call. Germline lookup yields CDR1 DFQATT and CDR2 SNEGSKA (reference sequence). V gave up 1 base and J gave up 6 bases, with 3 bases separating them. This CDR3 has 11 amino acids.

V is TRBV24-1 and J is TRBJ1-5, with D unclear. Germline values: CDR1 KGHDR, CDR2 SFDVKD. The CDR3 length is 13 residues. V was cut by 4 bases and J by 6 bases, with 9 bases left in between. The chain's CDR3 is CATSDQSAQPQHF. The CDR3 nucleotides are TGTGCCACCAGTGACCAATCAGCTCAGCCCCAGCATTTT.

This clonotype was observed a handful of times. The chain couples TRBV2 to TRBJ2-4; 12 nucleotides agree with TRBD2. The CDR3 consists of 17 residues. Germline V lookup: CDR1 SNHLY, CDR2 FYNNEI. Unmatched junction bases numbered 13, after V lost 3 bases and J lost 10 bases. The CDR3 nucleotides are TGTGCCAGCAGTGAGACTAGGACTAGCGGGACCCCAGGAATTCAGTACTTC. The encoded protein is CASSETRTSGTPGIQYF.